This T cell receptor beta chain is drawn from a study of blood T cell repertoires in COVID-19. Study overall: The origin of the acute and convalescent COVID-19 samples was the United States, Italy and Spain. Sources were T cells, B-cell-depleted T cells, or PBMCs; the material itself was cDNA or gDNA.

There are 17 residues in the CDR3. Germline V gene data show CDR1 as ENHRY and CDR2 as SYGVKD. J lost 5 bases, V lost 2 bases, and 11 bases had no gene match. Per the authors' pipeline: Amplification of reference gene primers was used by the study to estimate nucleated cell counts. Sequenced by immunoSEQ multiplex PCR; TCRdb stores in-frame clones only, minus some. V and J calls plus clone size are reproduced from that table; the DNA served to infer D and trimming. The top ten hold roughly 3.6% of the sample, which has tens of thousands of clones, approximately 88% seen once. The chain links TRBV10-3 to TRBJ2-5; 10 bases align to TRBD2. Sequenced material: peripheral blood. This clonotype originated in a human donor in a cohort sampled during active COVID-19. CDR3 in amino acids: CAISELQLAGKVETQYF. As DNA, the CDR3 is TGTGCCATCAGTGAGCTCCAACTAGCGGGGAAGGTGGAGACCCAGTACTTC.